The 16 T cell receptor beta chains reported below all come from one sample, sequenced in a study of OX40 agonist ivuxolimab in advanced cancers. Repertoires were generated with immunoSEQ multiplex PCR, while TCRdb's copy carries only in-frame clones and drops some. The data contain more than 85,000 clones, around nine tenths of them singletons. The sample was CD4+ or CD8+ T cells sorted from blood, taken in a trial of the OX40 agonist ivuxolimab. Receptors were obtained from an adult with an advanced solid tumor such as melanoma, head and neck, liver or kidney cancer.

This chain joins TRBV5-5 and TRBJ2-7; maybe TRBD2 (6 bases). Trimming shortened V by 4 bases and J by 0 bases, and 8 bases separated the two germline ends. The germline V gene has CDR1 SGHKS and CDR2 YYEKEE (reference sequence). CDR3 length: 13 amino acids. CDR3 loop: CASSRDFSYEQYF. Here the CDR3 DNA reads TGTGCCAGCAGCCGGGACTTCTCCTACGAGCAGTACTTC.

V gene TRBV7-8 combines with J gene TRBJ1-1; D gene uncertain. Germline lookup yields CDR1 SGHVS and CDR2 FQNEAQ. V lost 6 bases to trimming and J lost 1 base, with 12 bases between them. This CDR3 comprises 14 residues. The CDR3: CASSTGLQNTEAFF. Here the CDR3 DNA reads TGTGCCAGCAGTACGGGCCTTCAGAACACTGAAGCTTTCTTT.

J is TRBJ2-1 and V is TRBV6-5, with TRBD2 identical over 8 bases. The CDR3 has 15 residues. Trimming cost V 5 bases and J 7 bases; bases outside gene matches: 10. Germline V gives CDR1 MNHEY, CDR2 SVGAGI. CDR3 loop: CASSPVGGVGNEQFF. Here the CDR3 DNA reads TGTGCCAGCAGTCCGGTCGGGGGGGTCGGGAATGAGCAGTTCTTC.

This sequence joins TRBV4-2 and TRBJ2-5; 7 nucleotides match TRBD2. Germline V gene sequence: CDR1 LGHNA, CDR2 YNFKEQ. Trimming at V came to 0 bases and at J to 5 bases, leaving 6 bases not matched to a gene. This CDR3 comprises 15 residues. CDR3 in amino acids: CASSQDRGEGETQYF. The CDR3 DNA reads as TGTGCCAGCAGCCAAGATCGGGGGGAAGGTGAGACCCAGTACTTC.

This rearrangement joins TRBV11-2 to TRBJ1-1; 8 bases align to TRBD1. Looked up from germline, CDR1 is SGHAT and CDR2 is FQNNGV. V dropped 5 bases and J dropped 10; count of bases not matched to a gene: 9. The CDR3 covers 13 residues. The CDR3 protein is CASSPGQGTAAFF. The DNA for the CDR3 is TGTGCCAGCAGCCCCGGACAGGGAACAGCAGCTTTCTTT.

The chain joins TRBV20-1 to TRBJ2-3; D unclear. Trimming cost V 0 bases and J 11 bases, with 9 bases left between them. The CDR3 has 11 amino acids. From germline, CDR1 is DFQATT and CDR2 SNEGSKA (reference sequence). CDR3 in DNA: TGCAGTGCTAGAGAGTTGACTCTGCAGTATTTT. It is translated as CSARELTLQYF.

The chain recombines TRBV7-3 with TRBJ2-1, with 8 bases aligning to TRBD2. Germline V lookup: CDR1 SGHTA, CDR2 FQGTGA. CDR3 size: 18 residues. V was pared by 4 bases and J by 4 bases, with 15 bases of the junction left unmatched. DNA for the CDR3: TGTGCCAGCAGCTACCTCCCCAGGGTAGCGGGATTTTACAATGAGCAGTTCTTC. Translating gives CASSYLPRVAGFYNEQFF.

This chain joins TRBV11-2 and TRBJ2-5; D unresolved. Germline values: CDR1 SGHAT, CDR2 FQNNGV. V shed 6 bases and J shed 1 base, with 15 bases lying between them. The CDR3 loop spans 15 amino acids. CDR3 region: CASSKSGTLQETQYF. DNA of the CDR3: TGTGCCAGCAGTAAGTCGGGCACTCTCCAAGAGACCCAGTACTTC. Combining the CDR3 with reference TRBV11-2 and TRBJ2-5 gives the whole variable domain EAGVAQSPRYKIIEKRQSVAFWCNPISGHATLYWYQQILGQGPKLLIQFQNNGVVDDSQLPKDRFSAERLKGVDSTLKIQPAKLEDSAVYLCASSKSGTLQETQYFGPGTRLLVL.

A few counts support this clone. The chain links TRBV4-1 to TRBJ2-7; weak D call: TRBD1 (6 bases). The germline gives CDR1 MGHRA, CDR2 YSYEKL. The CDR3 is made up of 15 amino acids. The V end was cut by 6 bases, the J end by 4 bases, with 19 bases between. DNA of the CDR3: TGCGCCAGCAGTCCTAACCCTACAGGGCCGTACGAGCAGTACTTC. It translates to CASSPNPTGPYEQYF.

This chain joins TRBV20-1 and TRBJ2-7, with D maybe TRBD1 (5 bases). Germline CDR1 reads DFQATT; CDR2 reads SNEGSKA (reference sequence). The V gene lost 8 bases and the J gene lost 4 bases, with 12 bases spanning the gap. CDR3 length equals 11 residues. DNA of the CDR3: TGCAGTCCCAGACAGCAATACGAGCAGTACTTC. Residues: CSPRQQYEQYF.

The J gene is TRBJ1-4, the V gene TRBV2, with D unclear. Trimming pared 5 bases from V and 8 bases from J, leaving 15 bases between. CDR3 length equals 14 residues. From germline, CDR1 is SNHLY and CDR2 FYNNEI. CDR3 in amino acids: CASSLGEVFEKLFF. In DNA form, the CDR3 reads TGTGCCAGCAGTCTCGGGGAGGTCTTCGAAAAACTGTTTTTT. Using reference TRBV2 and TRBJ1-4 for the parts outside the CDR3, the full variable domain is EPEVTQTPSHQVTQMGQEVILRCVPISNHLYFYWYRQILGQKVEFLVSFYNNEISEKSEIFDDQFSVERPDGSNFTLKIRSTKLEDSAMYFCASSLGEVFEKLFFGSGTQLSVL.

This chain connects TRBV27 to TRBJ2-7, with unresolved D. The CDR3 length is 15 residues. The V gene lost 2 bases and the J gene lost 1 base, with 12 bases spanning the gap. Germline V lookup: CDR1 MNHEY, CDR2 SMNVEV (reference sequence). CDR3 region: CASSLKGYPSYEQYF. The DNA for the CDR3 is TGTGCCAGCAGTTTAAAGGGCTACCCTTCCTACGAGCAGTACTTC.

V and J are TRBV20-1 and TRBJ2-3; D is undetermined. The V gene lost 6 bases and the J gene lost 7 bases, with 8 bases spanning the gap. Germline CDR1 and CDR2: DFQATT and SNEGSKA (reference sequence). There are 10 residues in the CDR3. CDR3 sequence: CSAVAYTQYF. For the CDR3, the DNA is TGCAGTGCCGTCGCCTATACGCAGTATTTT.

This sequence joins TRBV4-3 and TRBJ1-2; 8 positions agree with TRBD1. This CDR3 is built from 15 residues. With 3 bases clipped from V and 4 bases from J, the junction kept 7 bases outside the gene matches. Germline loops: CDR1 LGHNA, CDR2 YSLEER. The DNA for the CDR3 is TGCGCCAGCAGCCACACCGGGACAGGTACCTATGGCTACACCTTC. It translates to CASSHTGTGTYGYTF.

This rearrangement joins TRBV5-1 to TRBJ2-2, with unresolved D. Germline V gene data show CDR1 as SGHRS and CDR2 as YFSETQ. The CDR3 is made up of 13 amino acids. V lost 0 bases to trimming and J lost 5 bases, with 5 bases between them. The CDR3 is CASSLGRTGELFF. The CDR3 DNA follows: TGCGCCAGCAGCTTGGGAAGGACCGGGGAGCTGTTTTTT. Combining the CDR3 with reference TRBV5-1 and TRBJ2-2 gives the whole variable domain KAGVTQTPRYLIKTRGQQVTLSCSPISGHRSVSWYQQTPGQGLQFLFEYFSETQRNKGNFPGRFSGRQFSNSRSEMNVSTLELGDSALYLCASSLGRTGELFFGEGSRLTVL.

The chain is built from TRBV4-1 and TRBJ1-1; the D gene is possibly TRBD1 (6 bases). Germline V gene sequence: CDR1 MGHRA, CDR2 YSYEKL. The V end lost 4 bases, the J end lost 2 bases, and 14 bases lay between the germline ends. This CDR3 is 15 amino acids long. CDR3 sequence (DNA): TGCGCCAGCAGCCGAATTCTACAGGGAAACACTGAAGCTTTCTTT. Translated: CASSRILQGNTEAFF.